The 14 T cell receptor beta chains below come from one sample, sequenced in a study of spatial heterogeneity in lung cancer. The time point was: sample taken at primary tumor resection. General study points: Higher tumor mutation counts went along with higher counts of expanded intratumoral alpha and beta TCRs.

These receptors lack a known antigen. TCRdb re-analysed the 5' RACE reads in MiXCR, keeping a single row per CDR3 protein. The table records a few thousand distinct CDR3 sequences, 6.5% to 8.5% of them present only once. Source: lung tumor tissue, taken at surgery. The receptor set was obtained from a female donor with early-stage non-small cell lung cancer.

This clonotype is medium-sized within its sample. This chain connects TRBV6-5 to TRBJ1-1; D is undetermined. Between the trimmed V and J ends, which lost 3 bases and 0 bases, there was a span of 8 bases. Germline CDR1 and CDR2: MNHEY and SVGAGI. The CDR3 extends over 14 amino acids. The DNA for the CDR3 is TGTGCCAGCAGTTATACGGAGATGAACACTGAAGCTTTCTTT. This gives the protein CASSYTEMNTEAFF.

This clonotype was seen at least ten times. The rearrangement joins TRBV7-9 to TRBJ2-1; 11 bases match TRBD2. The CDR3 extends over 15 amino acids. V shed 6 bases, J shed 6 bases, and the junction held 7 bases outside the gene matches. Germline-derived CDR1 and CDR2 are SEHNR and FQNEAQ (reference sequence). Here the CDR3 DNA reads TGTGCCAGCAGTTCCTATAGCGGGAGGGCCAATGAGCAGTTCTTC. Protein: CASSSYSGRANEQFF.

This clonotype has a handful of counts. The chain is built from TRBV4-3 and TRBJ2-2, with D perhaps TRBD2 (5 bases). The CDR3 is made up of 16 amino acids. The germline V gene has CDR1 LGHNA and CDR2 YSLEER. V was trimmed by 0 bases and J by 0 bases, leaving 8 bases between them. CDR3 nucleotides: TGCGCCAGCAGCCAAGACCCGGGAACGAACACCGGGGAGCTGTTTTTT. Translated: CASSQDPGTNTGELFF.

This clonotype was detected many times. The chain joins TRBV7-9 to TRBJ2-2; 9 nucleotides agree with TRBD2. The CDR3 has 14 amino acids. CDR1 is SEHNR and CDR2 is FQNEAQ in the germline V gene (reference sequence). J gave up 10 bases and V 4 bases, and 7 bases lay outside the gene matches. CDR3 protein: CASSSPGGLAELFF. CDR3 DNA: TGTGCCAGCAGCTCACCGGGGGGACTAGCGGAGCTGTTTTTT.

This clonotype was recorded many times. The rearrangement joins TRBV29-1 to TRBJ1-1; D not certain. In germline, CDR1 is SQVTM, CDR2 ANQGSEA. The CDR3 contains 14 residues. V lost 4 bases and J 4 bases, leaving 16 bases between the germline ends. CDR3 sequence: CSVGRAPEGTEAFF. DNA of the CDR3: TGCAGCGTTGGTCGGGCCCCTGAAGGCACTGAAGCTTTCTTT.

This chain links TRBV2 with TRBJ2-5; 8 bases map to TRBD2. Germline V CDR1 and CDR2: SNHLY, FYNNEI. Germline trimming cut 8 bases from V and 4 bases from J; bases unmatched to any gene: 3. The CDR3 runs 12 residues. CDR3 residues: CASFAGGETQYF. Here the CDR3 DNA reads TGTGCCAGCTTTGCGGGAGGAGAGACCCAGTACTTC.

This clonotype was found many times. This chain joins TRBV6-5 and TRBJ2-2; either TRBD1 or TRBD2 may supply D (6 bases each). Germline V gene sequence: CDR1 MNHEY, CDR2 SVGAGI. The ends were cut back, 10 bases at V and 0 bases at J, with 15 bases in the middle. The CDR3 is 15 amino acids. CDR3 amino acids: CATLRGLPNTGELFF. The DNA for the CDR3 is TGTGCCACTCTACGGGGGCTCCCGAACACCGGGGAGCTGTTTTTT.

CDR3 amino acids: CSAPQAQGSYNEQFF. In nucleotides, the CDR3 is TGCAGTGCTCCGCAAGCACAGGGGTCCTACAATGAGCAGTTCTTC. This chain uses TRBV20-1 with TRBJ2-1; 7 bases agree with TRBD1. The V gene's germline CDR1 is DFQATT and CDR2 SNEGSKA (reference sequence). J lost 1 base, V lost 5 bases, and 8 bases had no gene match. CDR3 length: 15 amino acids.

This clonotype was recorded at least ten times. The V gene is TRBV11-2, the J gene TRBJ2-1, with 8 bases matching TRBD1. The CDR3 extends over 14 amino acids. V lost 5 bases, J lost 8 bases, and 8 bases stayed unmatched. CDR1 and CDR2 from the germline V gene are SGHAT and FQNNGV. The CDR3 region has the DNA TGTGCCAGCAGCGCCTTGGACAGGGCCCATGAGCAGTTCTTC. It yields the protein CASSALDRAHEQFF. The full variable domain, completed using reference TRBV11-2 and TRBJ2-1, is EAGVAQSPRYKIIEKRQSVAFWCNPISGHATLYWYQQILGQGPKLLIQFQNNGVVDDSQLPKDRFSAERLKGVDSTLKIQPAKLEDSAVYLCASSALDRAHEQFFGPGTRLTVL.

This clonotype is hyperexpanded within its sample. The chain combines TRBV29-1 with TRBJ2-5; 7 nucleotides agree with TRBD2. CDR3 length: 15 residues. With V trimmed by 2 bases and J by 1 base, 7 bases remained unmatched. Germline CDR1 reads SQVTM; CDR2 reads ANQGSEA. This CDR3 reads CSVEKERDLQETQYF. The CDR3 region has the DNA TGCAGCGTTGAAAAGGAGCGGGACCTCCAAGAGACCCAGTACTTC.

This clonotype was seen ten or more times. The J gene is TRBJ2-7, the V gene TRBV7-9; a possible D gene is TRBD1 (5 bases). The CDR3 has 13 residues. Germline CDR1 is SEHNR and CDR2 is FQNEAQ (reference sequence). The ends were cut back, 5 bases at V and 6 bases at J, with 14 bases in the middle. The CDR3 region is CASSPKTAREQYF. CDR3 in DNA: TGTGCCAGCAGCCCAAAGACAGCGCGCGAGCAGTACTTC.

This clonotype was observed at least ten times. The rearrangement uses TRBV7-9 and TRBJ1-4, with TRBD1 as a possible D gene (5 bases). Between the trimmed V and J ends, which lost 4 bases and 7 bases, there was a span of 13 bases. Germline lookup yields CDR1 SEHNR and CDR2 FQNEAQ (reference sequence). The CDR3 loop spans 14 amino acids. CDR3 DNA: TGTGCCAGCAGCTCCAGGGTAGAGATTGAAAAACTGTTTTTT. Its protein product is CASSSRVEIEKLFF.

This clonotype showed up many times. This chain links TRBV20-1 with TRBJ1-1; D is unresolved. The germline V gene encodes CDR1 DFQATT and CDR2 SNEGSKA (reference sequence). This CDR3 region has 13 residues. Deletions cut 3 bases from V and 2 bases from J, with 10 bases between. DNA for the CDR3: TGCAGTGCTAGCAGTGGGAGTAACACTGAAGCTTTCTTT. It specifies CSASSGSNTEAFF.

This clonotype was found many times. The J gene is TRBJ2-3, the V gene TRBV5-1; D is perhaps TRBD1 or TRBD2 (6 bases each). Germline V gene lookup returns CDR1 SGHRS and CDR2 YFSETQ. This CDR3 spans 17 amino acids. V was shortened by 4 bases and J by 3 bases, with 21 bases between the two germline ends. The CDR3: CASSRIPMGGVTDTQYF. The CDR3 nucleotides read TGCGCCAGCAGCCGCATACCGATGGGGGGCGTGACAGATACGCAGTATTTT.